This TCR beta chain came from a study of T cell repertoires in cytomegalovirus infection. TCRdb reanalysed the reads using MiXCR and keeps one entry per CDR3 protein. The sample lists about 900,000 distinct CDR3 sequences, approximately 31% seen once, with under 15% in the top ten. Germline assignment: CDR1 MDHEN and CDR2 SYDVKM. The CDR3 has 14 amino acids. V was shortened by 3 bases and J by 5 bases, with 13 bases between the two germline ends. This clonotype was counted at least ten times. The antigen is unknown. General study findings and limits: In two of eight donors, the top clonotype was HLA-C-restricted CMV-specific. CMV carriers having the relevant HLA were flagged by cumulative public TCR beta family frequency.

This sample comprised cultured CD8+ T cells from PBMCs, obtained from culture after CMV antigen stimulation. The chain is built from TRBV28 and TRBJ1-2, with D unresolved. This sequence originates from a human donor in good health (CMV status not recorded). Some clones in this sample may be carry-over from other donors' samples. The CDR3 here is CASSLVRKLYGYTF. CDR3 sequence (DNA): TGTGCCAGCAGTTTGGTCAGGAAATTATATGGCTACACCTTC.